Listed below are T cell receptor beta chains from one sample, sequenced in a study of T cells in Graves' hyperthyroidism and ophthalmopathy. TCRdb ran MiXCR on the multiplex PCR reads and lists one entry per CDR3 protein. The repertoire has around 430,000 distinct CDR3 sequences, under 15% of them found once; the top ten carry roughly 33%. Sequencing used blood. Every receptor here comes from a woman aged 25 to 39 with Graves' hyperthyroidism. CDR3s include the opening cysteine and the closing phenylalanine or tryptophan. Fields, in order: clone size, V gene, D gene, J gene, CDR3 DNA, CDR3 protein. D genes are given only for firm matches. Some rows have no size entry. The others give once, few or many, or a class for an expanded clone.

>many|TRBV3-1|TRBD2|TRBJ2-7
TGTGCCAGCAGCCCCCCGGGACTAGGGGGATACGAGCAGTACTTC
CASSPPGLGGYEQYF
>few|TRBV18|TRBD1|TRBJ1-4
TGTGCCAGCTCACCACGGGGACAGGGGATAGAAAAACTGTTTTTT
CASSPRGQGIEKLFF
>NA|TRBV18|NA|TRBJ1-6
TGTGCCAGCTCACCGGGACAAAATAATTCACCCCTCCACTTT
CASSPGQNNSPLHF
>many|TRBV12-3/TRBV12-4|NA|TRBJ1-6
TGTGCCAGCAGTCACCCGGTTTCACCCCTCCACTTT
CASSHPVSPLHF
>NA|TRBV13|NA|TRBJ2-5
TGTGCCAGCAGCTTCTACACTACGGGGCAAGAGACCCAGTACTTC
CASSFYTTGQETQYF
>many|TRBV5-8|NA|TRBJ2-1
TGTGCCTTTCATGAGGGGTCTCTGTCCAATGAGCAGTTCTTC
CAFHEGSLSNEQFF
>many|TRBV7-9|NA|TRBJ2-1
TGTGCCAGCAGCACTCGATGGGATCCCTACAATGAGCAGTTCTTC
CASSTRWDPYNEQFF
>NA|TRBV28|NA|TRBJ2-7
TGTGCCAGCAAAGAGGGCCGCTCCTACGAGCAGTACTTC
CASKEGRSYEQYF
>many|TRBV7-2|NA|TRBJ2-7
TGTGCCAGCAGCTTAGAAGCGCTGACTACGAAGCAGTACTTC
CASSLEALTTKQYF
>few|TRBV3-1|NA|TRBJ1-5
TGTGCCAGCAGCCAAGACGATCGGGGGGGGAGCCAGCCCCAGCATTTT
CASSQDDRGGSQPQHF
>NA|TRBV11-2|TRBD2|TRBJ2-3
TGTGCCAGCAGCCCTATGACTAGCGGGAGATCCGCAGATACGCAGTATTTT
CASSPMTSGRSADTQYF
>NA|TRBV6-1|TRBD1|TRBJ2-7
TGTGCCAGCAGTGACGGACAGGTGGCCTCCTACGAGCAGTACTTC
CASSDGQVASYEQYF
>few|TRBV30|NA|TRBJ1-4
TGTGCCTCGGCAAGGACAGCCGACGCAACTAATGAAAAACTGTTTTTT
CASARTADATNEKLFF
>many|TRBV12-3/TRBV12-4|NA|TRBJ2-1
TGTGCCAGCAGTTTGTGGGGCCCCCGTGAGCAGTTCTTC
CASSLWGPREQFF
>many|TRBV28|NA|TRBJ2-7
TGTGCATCGGGACACGGCTCCTACGAGCAGTACTTC
CASGHGSYEQYF
>NA|TRBV5-1|TRBD2|TRBJ2-3
TGCGCCAGCAGCTTGAGCGGGAATAGCGCAGATACGCAGTATTTT
CASSLSGNSADTQYF
>many|TRBV5-1|TRBD2|TRBJ2-3
TGCGCCAGCAGCCCCAATAGCGGGAGCACAGATACGCAGTATTTT
CASSPNSGSTDTQYF
>many|TRBV28|NA|TRBJ2-1
TGTGCCAGCAGTTCGTTAGTCCGAAGCTCCTACAATGAGCAGTTCTTC
CASSSLVRSSYNEQFF
>NA|TRBV27|NA|TRBJ2-3
TGTGCCAGCAGTCAGCTACGGTCAGATACGCAGTATTTT
CASSQLRSDTQYF
>few|TRBV28|NA|TRBJ2-7
TGTGCCAGCAGTTCCCCGCGGCCAGTTAGGCAGTACTTC
CASSSPRPVRQYF
>few|TRBV19|TRBD2|TRBJ2-2
TGTGCCAGTAGTAAACTAGCGGGAGGGCCCGGGGAGCTGTTTTTT
CASSKLAGGPGELFF
>NA|TRBV20-1|TRBD1|TRBJ2-7
TGCAGTGCTGGACAGGGGGTCCCCTACGAGCAGTACTTC
CSAGQGVPYEQYF
>many|TRBV3-1|TRBD1|TRBJ1-2
TGTGCCAGCACAGGGGGCGCGAATGGCTACACCTTC
CASTGGANGYTF
>NA|TRBV3-1|NA|TRBJ2-1
TGTGCCAGCAGCCATCCCGACTCTCTGAGCTCCTACAATGAGCAGTTCTTC
CASSHPDSLSSYNEQFF
>few|TRBV3-1|NA|TRBJ2-7
TGTGCCAGCAGCCATCGAGCGGCCGAGCAGTACTTC
CASSHRAAEQYF
>NA|TRBV2|NA|TRBJ2-5
TGTGCCAGTGCACCGGGACTCCAAGAGACCCAGTACTTC
CASAPGLQETQYF
>few|TRBV27|NA|TRBJ1-1
TGTGCCAGCAGTTTTGGAGGGTTGCGGGGGAACACTGAAGCTTTCTTT
CASSFGGLRGNTEAFF
>many|TRBV7-2|NA|TRBJ2-7
TGTGCCAGCAGCTTAGGCCTAGATGAGCAGTACTTC
CASSLGLDEQYF
>many|TRBV7-9|TRBD2|TRBJ2-3
TGTGCCAGCAGCCGACTAGCGGATTCTAGCACAGATACGCAGTATTTT
CASSRLADSSTDTQYF
>few|TRBV27|TRBD1|TRBJ2-1
TGTGCCAGCAGTGACTGGGACAGGGGATACAATGAGCAGTTCTTC
CASSDWDRGYNEQFF
>many|TRBV7-9|NA|TRBJ2-1
TGTGCCAGCAGCTCAGGACTCCCCTCGGGAGAGCAGTTCTTC
CASSSGLPSGEQFF
>many|TRBV6-1|NA|TRBJ2-4
TGTGCCAGCAGCGGTGGCTACATTCAGTACTTC
CASSGGYIQYF
>many|TRBV20-1|TRBD2|TRBJ2-3
TGCAGTGCTAGGGAGGGACTAGCGGGAGTTTCAGATACGCAGTATTTT
CSAREGLAGVSDTQYF
>many|TRBV7-9|TRBD2|TRBJ2-1
TGTGCCAGCAGCTCCGCCCTAGCGGGAGTTCCCTCCTACAATGAGCAGTTCTTC
CASSSALAGVPSYNEQFF
>many|TRBV28|NA|TRBJ1-1
TGTGCCAGCACAACTACCGGGACGTTGAACACTGAAGCTTTCTTT
CASTTTGTLNTEAFF
>few|TRBV7-6|TRBD1|TRBJ2-1
TGTGCCAGCAGCTTAGGGGGACAGGGAAGCGATGAGCAGTTCTTC
CASSLGGQGSDEQFF
>NA|TRBV20-1|NA|TRBJ1-6
TGCAGTGCTAGAGATCGGCAGGGACGAGGGTCACCCCTCCACTTT
CSARDRQGRGSPLHF
>NA|TRBV7-9|NA|TRBJ2-1
TGTGCCAGCAGCTTAGAATGGGCCCCAGACAGTGAGCAGTTCTTC
CASSLEWAPDSEQFF
>few|TRBV10-3|NA|TRBJ1-4
TGTGCCATCAGTTATAAGGGTAATGAAAAACTGTTTTTT
CAISYKGNEKLFF
>many|TRBV2|TRBD1|TRBJ2-4
TGTGCCAGCGAAGACAGGGGGGGAAACATTCAGTACTTC
CASEDRGGNIQYF
>few|TRBV6-4|TRBD2|TRBJ2-2
TGTGCCAGCAGTGACCGGACTAGCGCGATAAGGGGCGGGGAGCTGTTTTTT
CASSDRTSAIRGGELFF
>NA|TRBV4-2|NA|TRBJ2-7
TGTGCCAGCAGCCAAGAAGGGACGGGATACTACGAGCAGTACTTC
CASSQEGTGYYEQYF
>few|TRBV18|NA|TRBJ2-3
TGTGCCAGCTCCCGCGCAGCTAGCACAGATACGCAGTATTTT
CASSRAASTDTQYF
>NA|TRBV19|TRBD1|TRBJ1-5
TGTGCCAGCTCTCGCAGGCAGGGGGTGGATAGCAATCAGCCCCAGCATTTT
CASSRRQGVDSNQPQHF
>many|TRBV28|TRBD1|TRBJ1-4
TGTGCCAGCAAAAGACAGGGGGCAACTAATGAAAAACTGTTTTTT
CASKRQGATNEKLFF
>NA|TRBV20-1|NA|TRBJ2-2
TGCAGTGTGAGACGTGACAGATCGACCGGGGAGCTGTTTTTT
CSVRRDRSTGELFF
>many|TRBV28|TRBD1|TRBJ1-4
TGTGCCAGCAGTTTCCAGGGGGCTGAAAAACTGTTTTTT
CASSFQGAEKLFF
>NA|TRBV20-1|TRBD1|TRBJ2-7
TGCAGTGCAGTAAAGGGGGCCGTAGGCTACGAGCAGTACTTC
CSAVKGAVGYEQYF
>few|TRBV6-2/TRBV6-3|NA|TRBJ1-5
TGTGCCAGCAGAAGAACGACAATAGGCAATCAGCCCCAGCATTTT
CASRRTTIGNQPQHF
>many|TRBV28|TRBD2|TRBJ2-7
TGTGCCAGCGGGAGGGCCGGATACGAGCAGTACTTC
CASGRAGYEQYF
>many|TRBV20-1|NA|TRBJ1-1
TGCAGTGCTAGAGATCCTTCGTTCCCAGCTTTCTTT
CSARDPSFPAFF
>many|TRBV6-1|TRBD2|TRBJ2-7
TGTGCCAGCAGCTCCAGCGGGAGGGTGTCCTACGAGCAGTACTTC
CASSSSGRVSYEQYF
>few|TRBV20-1|NA|TRBJ2-5
TGCAGTGCACTGCAGCACCAAGAGACCCAGTACTTC
CSALQHQETQYF
>many|TRBV3-1|NA|TRBJ1-4
TGTGCCAGCAGCCAAGTAAGAACAGTTGGCGAAAAACTGTTTTTT
CASSQVRTVGEKLFF
>many|TRBV5-1|TRBD2|TRBJ2-7
TGCGCCAGCAGCTTGGGCGGGAGGCTCTACGAGCAGTACTTC
CASSLGGRLYEQYF